This T cell receptor (beta chain) derives from a study of T-cell memory formation after mild COVID-19. Study-wide background: Most TCR clusters belonged to a single donor.

TCRdb fed the 5' RACE reads into MiXCR, producing one record per CDR3 protein. This table holds hundreds of thousands of distinct CDR3 sequences, about a sixth found once. CDR3 size: 16 residues. Germline-derived CDR1 and CDR2 are MGHRA and YSYEKL. The V and J ends lost 0 bases and 0 bases, in that order; junction bases with no gene match: 2. This clonotype was counted only a few times. This sequence originates from a man younger than 35 who had mild COVID-19 (a few samples of this study predate the infection). Cell type and time point are not known. The source material was PBMCs or a T cell subset sorted from them (not recorded which). The V and J genes are TRBV4-1 and TRBJ2-3; TRBD2 aligns across 8 bases. The CDR3 loop is CASSQDQRGSTDTQYF. In DNA, the CDR3 is TGCGCCAGCAGCCAAGATCAGCGGGGGAGCACAGATACGCAGTATTTT.